These T cell receptor beta chains were read from a single sample in a study of CD8+ T cells in alopecia areata. Data came from immunoSEQ multiplex PCR; TCRdb stores just in-frame clones and leaves some out. The sample lists around 130,000 clones; approximately 58% were seen once. The sequences come from CD4+ T cells sorted from blood, collected at week 0. Receptors originate from a human donor with alopecia areata. Both conserved end residues are part of each CDR3. The D gene is left open where the match is weak. Size tells how often a clone was seen (once, few, many) or the class of an expanded clone, and some rows leave it out.

V,size,J,D,CDR3,DNA
TRBV5-1,.,TRBJ1-1,TRBD1,CASSLPGQRNTEAFF,TGCGCCAGCAGCTTGCCGGGACAGAGGAACACTGAAGCTTTCTTT
TRBV7-3,.,TRBJ2-3,.,CASSRSGDTQYF,TGTGCCAGCAGCCGAAGCGGGGATACGCAGTATTTT
TRBV5-6,few,TRBJ2-2,.,CASSFIRGELFF,TGTGCCAGCAGCTTCATTCGCGGGGAGCTGTTTTTT
TRBV19,.,TRBJ1-1,.,CASKASGGTEAFF,TGTGCCAGTAAGGCGTCGGGGGGCACTGAAGCTTTCTTT
TRBV9,.,TRBJ1-6,.,CASSVGQGIGSPLHF,TGTGCCAGCAGCGTAGGGCAGGGGATCGGTTCACCCCTCCACTTT
TRBV30,.,TRBJ1-5,.,CAWSAHRYNQPQHF,TGTGCCTGGAGTGCCCACAGGTATAATCAGCCCCAGCATTTT
TRBV6-5,.,TRBJ2-5,.,CASSFSFGKIQETQYF,TGTGCCAGCAGTTTTTCCTTCGGGAAGATCCAAGAGACCCAGTACTTC
TRBV5-1,.,TRBJ1-1,TRBD1,CASSLVGQYTEAFF,TGCGCCAGCAGCTTGGTGGGACAGTACACTGAAGCTTTCTTT
TRBV15,.,TRBJ1-2,.,CATSRERGGNYGYTF,TGTGCCACCAGCAGAGAACGCGGAGGGAACTATGGCTACACCTTC
TRBV18,.,TRBJ2-5,.,CASSLDPEGTQYF,TGTGCCAGCTCACTCGACCCAGAAGGGACCCAGTACTTC
TRBV11-2,.,TRBJ2-5,.,CASSLAGLETQYF,TGTGCCAGCAGCTTAGCGGGTTTGGAGACCCAGTACTTC
TRBV7-2,.,TRBJ2-7,TRBD2,CASSLAPAGVGPYEQYF,TGTGCCAGCAGCTTAGCGCCAGCGGGAGTGGGGCCCTACGAGCAGTACTTC
TRBV2,once,TRBJ2-1,TRBD2,CASSEDSGGRRFF,TGTGCCAGCAGTGAAGACTCGGGCGGGAGACGGTTCTTC
TRBV11-2,.,TRBJ2-5,.,CASSLVGETQYF,TGTGCCAGCAGCTTAGTAGGAGAGACCCAGTACTTC
TRBV5-4,few,TRBJ2-5,.,CASSLVWGIVQETQYF,TGTGCCAGCAGTCTTGTTTGGGGTATTGTGCAAGAGACCCAGTACTTC
TRBV7-2,.,TRBJ1-2,TRBD1,CASSFGTGDGGYTF,TGTGCCAGCAGCTTCGGGACAGGGGACGGTGGCTACACCTTC
TRBV9,.,TRBJ2-7,.,CASSVGWGGLVSEQYF,TGTGCCAGCAGCGTAGGGTGGGGGGGCCTCGTAAGCGAGCAGTACTTC
TRBV27,once,TRBJ2-5,TRBD2,CASRSGTSGGETQYF,TGTGCCAGCAGATCAGGGACTAGCGGGGGCGAGACCCAGTACTTC
TRBV30,.,TRBJ2-7,TRBD1,CAWSGYRDRGYEQYF,TGTGCCTGGAGTGGATACCGGGACAGGGGCTACGAGCAGTACTTC
TRBV2,.,TRBJ1-2,.,CASSEAREDGYTF,TGTGCCAGCAGTGAAGCACGGGAGGATGGCTACACCTTC
TRBV5-1,.,TRBJ1-2,.,CASSPTQGGGGYTF,TGCGCCAGCAGCCCAACTCAGGGCGGCGGCGGCTACACCTTC
TRBV5-1,.,TRBJ2-1,TRBD1,CASSLSGGTYNEQFF,TGCGCCAGCAGCTTGTCAGGGGGTACCTACAATGAGCAGTTCTTC
TRBV5-1,.,TRBJ2-7,.,CASSLGASLYEQYF,TGCGCCAGCAGCTTGGGGGCAAGCCTTTACGAGCAGTACTTC
TRBV2,.,TRBJ2-5,TRBD2,CASRTIAGGEETQYF,TGTGCCAGCAGGACAATAGCGGGGGGGGAAGAGACCCAGTACTTC
TRBV28,.,TRBJ1-5,TRBD1,CASSTSDREDQPQHF,TGTGCCAGCAGTACGAGCGACAGGGAAGATCAGCCCCAGCATTTT
TRBV2,.,TRBJ1-2,TRBD1,CASIGQAGYGYTF,TGTGCCAGCATCGGACAGGCGGGCTATGGCTACACCTTC
TRBV4-1,few,TRBJ2-2,.,CASSQVNMGFDTGELFF,TGCGCCAGCAGCCAAGTCAACATGGGTTTTGACACCGGGGAGCTGTTTTTT
TRBV29-1,few,TRBJ1-1,TRBD1,CSVYRGTNTEAFF,TGCAGCGTTTACAGGGGTACGAACACTGAAGCTTTCTTT
TRBV29-1,.,TRBJ1-2,.,CSVDLGGGRYGYTF,TGCAGCGTCGACCTCGGAGGGGGGCGTTATGGCTACACCTTC
TRBV6-6,few,TRBJ2-7,.,CASSGGQSYEQYF,TGTGCCAGCAGCGGCGGACAGAGCTACGAGCAGTACTTC
TRBV7-2,.,TRBJ2-3,.,CASSLTVADTQYF,TGTGCCAGCAGCTTAACCGTGGCAGATACGCAGTATTTT
TRBV9,few,TRBJ1-6,TRBD1,CASSPQGQWSLHF,TGTGCCAGCAGCCCCCAGGGACAGTGGTCCCTCCACTTT
TRBV4-2,.,TRBJ2-6,.,CASSHGTTRASGANVLTF,TGTGCCAGCAGCCACGGGACCACTCGGGCGTCCGGGGCCAACGTCCTGACTTTC
TRBV20-1,.,TRBJ2-7,.,CSASRSYEQYF,TGCAGTGCTAGCAGGAGCTACGAGCAGTACTTC
TRBV7-9,.,TRBJ1-4,TRBD1,CASSPTGTGDEKLFF,TGTGCCAGCAGCCCCACCGGGACAGGGGATGAAAAACTGTTTTTT
TRBV7-2,.,TRBJ2-5,TRBD2,CASSSLAGGAETQYF,TGTGCCAGCAGCTCACTAGCGGGGGGGGCAGAGACCCAGTACTTC
TRBV29-1,.,TRBJ1-1,.,CSVERTVNTEAFF,TGCAGCGTTGAAAGGACAGTGAACACTGAAGCTTTCTTT
TRBV5-1,.,TRBJ1-2,.,CASSLEDSRYGYTF,TGCGCCAGCAGCTTGGAGGACAGCAGATATGGCTACACCTTC
TRBV5-1,.,TRBJ2-2,.,CASSVAYTGELFF,TGCGCCAGCAGCGTGGCCTACACCGGGGAGCTGTTTTTT
TRBV28,many,TRBJ2-7,.,CASSRLRGARAYEQYF,TGTGCCAGCAGTCGCCTGCGGGGCGCGAGGGCGTACGAGCAGTACTTC
TRBV25-1,.,TRBJ1-1,TRBD1,CASSETEGARTEAFF,TGTGCCAGCAGTGAAACAGAGGGGGCGCGGACTGAAGCTTTCTTT
TRBV9,.,TRBJ1-3,.,CASSVDPTGNTIYF,TGTGCCAGCAGCGTAGATCCGACTGGAAACACCATATATTTT
TRBV7-2,.,TRBJ2-1,.,CASSLVEGEGSYNEQFF,TGTGCCAGCAGCTTAGTGGAGGGAGAGGGGTCCTACAATGAGCAGTTCTTC
TRBV5-1,.,TRBJ1-1,.,CASSFPGNTEAFF,TGCGCCAGCAGCTTCCCGGGGAACACTGAAGCTTTCTTT
TRBV5-1,.,TRBJ2-1,TRBD2,CASSPGVLAGVYNEQFF,TGCGCCAGCAGCCCTGGGGTGCTAGCGGGAGTCTACAATGAGCAGTTCTTC
TRBV6-6,few,TRBJ2-1,.,CASSPRAVHEQFF,TGTGCCAGCAGCCCCCGGGCGGTCCATGAGCAGTTCTTC